This T cell receptor (beta chain) derives from a study of cytomegalovirus exposure and HLA in healthy donors. Notes on the study in general: Clusters of TCRs from the first cohort tended to co-occur in the 100 to 150 validation repertoires (as a later analysis found). Per published reports, the classifier diagnosed cytomegalovirus status with high specificity and sensitivity.

With regard to this clone: Antigen: not known.

This table comes from immunoSEQ multiplex PCR, and its TCRdb copy is limited to in-frame clones, with some not included. The sample comprises about 140,000 clones, over 90% of which are singletons, and approximately 1.8% rests with the top ten. Losses at the gene ends were 5 bases for V and 7 bases for J; bases not matched to a gene: 7. Germline V gives CDR1 MDHEN, CDR2 SYDVKM. The CDR3 has 14 residues. This sequence was found in a man in his late teens or twenties in good health and CMV-seropositive. The source material was PBMCs. The V gene is TRBV28, the J gene TRBJ2-7, with 11 bases identical to TRBD2. The CDR3 protein is CASSLLAGVREQYF. In nucleotides, the CDR3 is TGTGCCAGCAGTCTACTAGCGGGAGTACGAGAGCAGTACTTC. Using reference TRBV28 and TRBJ2-7 for the parts outside the CDR3, the full variable domain is DVKVTQSSRYLVKRTGEKVFLECVQDMDHENMFWYRQDPGLGLRLIYFSYDVKMKEKGDIPEGYSVSREKKERFSLILESASTNQTSMYLCASSLLAGVREQYFGPGTRLTVT.